Below are 20 T cell receptor beta chains sequenced from a single sample in a study of shared clonotypes between healthy human individuals. Method: immunoSEQ multiplex PCR; TCRdb's copy keeps in-frame clones and lacks some. The sample has roughly 520,000 clones; approximately 94% are singletons. Material: naive CD4+ T cells sorted from blood. Subset specified: CD45RA+ positively selected. The receptors come from a woman aged 25 to 45 in good health.

This chain links TRBV27 with TRBJ2-6; D is undetermined. CDR1 is MNHEY and CDR2 is SMNVEV in the germline V gene (reference sequence). The V and J ends lost 3 bases and 4 bases respectively, with 4 bases between them. There are 13 residues in the CDR3. The CDR3 coding sequence is TGTGCCAGCAGTTTGGGAGGGGCCAACGTCCTGACTTTC. This codes for CASSLGGANVLTF. Combining the CDR3 with reference TRBV27 and TRBJ2-6 gives the whole variable domain EAQVTQNPRYLITVTGKKLTVTCSQNMNHEYMSWYRQDPGLGLRQIYYSMNVEVTDKGDVPEGYKVSRKEKRNFPLILESPSPNQTSLYFCASSLGGANVLTFGAGSRLTVL.

The rearrangement links TRBV5-6 to TRBJ2-3, with D possibly being TRBD2 (5 bases). Trimming removed 3 bases at V and 5 bases at J, with 13 bases between. Germline V gene sequence: CDR1 SGHDT, CDR2 YYEEEE. CDR3 length: 14 amino acids. The CDR3 protein is CASSWARSGDTQYF. The CDR3 coding sequence is TGTGCCAGCAGCTGGGCTAGAAGCGGAGATACGCAGTATTTT.

The CDR3 DNA reads as TGTGCCAGTAGTAGGGACAGGGGACGCAATCAGCCCCAGCATTTT. Translated, it gives CASSRDRGRNQPQHF. The rearrangement joins TRBV19 to TRBJ1-5; 10 positions agree with TRBD1. The J segment lost 2 bases and the V segment lost 4 bases, leaving 2 bases of the junction unmatched. The CDR3 is made up of 15 amino acids. Germline lookup yields CDR1 LNHDA and CDR2 SQIVND (reference sequence).

V usage is TRBV19 and J usage is TRBJ2-2; 8 nucleotides line up with TRBD2. Per germline, CDR1 LNHDA and CDR2 SQIVND (reference sequence). V was pared by 7 bases and J by 3 bases, with 7 bases of the junction left unmatched. The CDR3 extends over 15 amino acids. CDR3 amino acids: CASKETSGYTGELFF. The CDR3 DNA reads as TGTGCCAGTAAGGAAACTAGCGGATACACCGGGGAGCTGTTTTTT.

The chain is built from TRBV19 and TRBJ1-3; D might be TRBD1 (5 bases). Trimming removed 6 bases from V and 0 bases from J, with 15 bases in between. Germline V gives CDR1 LNHDA, CDR2 SQIVND (reference sequence). The CDR3 is 16 amino acids. The CDR3 region has the DNA TGTGCCAGTAGCATACCCCGACAGACCTCTGGAAACACCATATATTTT. This codes for CASSIPRQTSGNTIYF.

The chain recombines TRBV28 with TRBJ1-3; the match to TRBD1 covers 9 bases. The germline gives CDR1 MDHEN, CDR2 SYDVKM. CDR3 length: 17 amino acids. Trimming cost V 4 bases and J 0 bases; bases outside gene matches: 7. This CDR3 is CASSSGQGTRSGNTIYF. Here the CDR3 DNA reads TGTGCCAGCAGTTCCGGACAGGGGACACGCTCTGGAAACACCATATATTTT.

The chain joins TRBV19 to TRBJ2-1; 9 nucleotides align to TRBD2. Losses at the gene ends were 6 bases for V and 8 bases for J; bases not matched to a gene: 11. The CDR3 contains 15 residues. In germline, CDR1 is LNHDA, CDR2 SQIVND (reference sequence). For the CDR3, the DNA is TGTGCCAGTAGAATGGGTAGCGGGAGTGGGCATGAGCAGTTCTTC. Translated: CASRMGSGSGHEQFF.

The gene calls are TRBV6-5 and TRBJ2-7; 7 bases line up with TRBD1. Germline V gene sequence: CDR1 MNHEY, CDR2 SVGAGI. Trimming took 10 bases from V and 0 from J; bases not matched to a gene: 12. The length of the CDR3 is 15 residues. The chain's CDR3 is CATRPHRGDSYEQYF. The DNA of the CDR3 is TGTGCCACTAGACCTCACAGGGGTGACTCCTACGAGCAGTACTTC.

This clone was counted only a few times. The chain combines TRBV6-1 with TRBJ2-4; 7 nucleotides align to TRBD1. The CDR3 is 17 residues long. Germline V lookup: CDR1 MNHNS, CDR2 SASEGT. V was pared by 4 bases and J by 5 bases, with 14 bases of the junction left unmatched. CDR3 nucleotide sequence: TGTGCCAGCAGTGCAATACAGGGGCCTCGGACCGAAAACATTCAGTACTTC. As protein: CASSAIQGPRTENIQYF.

This chain connects TRBV4-1 to TRBJ2-4, with no clear D. There are 17 residues in the CDR3. The germline CDR1 and CDR2 sequences are MGHRA and YSYEKL. Trimming removed 2 bases from V and 0 bases from J, with 14 bases in between. The CDR3 loop is CASSQSESYLAKNIQYF. CDR3 DNA sequence: TGCGCCAGCAGCCAAAGTGAAAGCTACCTAGCCAAAAACATTCAGTACTTC.

CDR3 nucleotide sequence: TGTGCCAGCAGCGTGGACCCAACCTACGAGCAGTACTTC. It is translated as CASSVDPTYEQYF. This sequence joins TRBV9 and TRBJ2-7, with D unresolved. Trimming took off 2 bases at V and 2 bases at J, with 8 bases between the two ends. CDR1 and CDR2 from the germline V gene are SGDLS and YYNGEE. There are 13 residues in the CDR3.

The rearrangement links TRBV7-9 to TRBJ2-3; D unclear. The V and J ends lost 1 base and 4 bases respectively, with 9 bases between them. Germline assignment: CDR1 SEHNR and CDR2 FQNEAQ (reference sequence). This CDR3 comprises 14 residues. The CDR3 coding sequence is TGTGCCAGCAGCTTAGTTCTTCACCCAGATACGCAGTATTTT. Translating gives CASSLVLHPDTQYF.

V is TRBV11-3 and J is TRBJ1-1; D is undetermined. Trimming took 1 base from V and 7 from J, leaving 10 bases between them. The CDR3 is made up of 13 amino acids. Germline loops: CDR1 SGHNT, CDR2 YENEEA. The CDR3 DNA sequence: TGTGCCAGCAGCTTAGGGAGAATGAGTGAAGCTTTCTTT. Residues: CASSLGRMSEAFF.

This clone has only a few counts. V usage is TRBV7-9 and J usage is TRBJ1-1; D perhaps matches TRBD1 (5 bases). Per the germline V gene, CDR1 is SEHNR and CDR2 is FQNEAQ (reference sequence). This CDR3 contains 15 residues. The ends were cut back, 2 bases at V and 2 bases at J, with 12 bases in the middle. CDR3 in DNA: TGTGCCAGCAGCTTAAGGGACTTACACAACACTGAAGCTTTCTTT. Protein sequence: CASSLRDLHNTEAFF.

CDR3 in DNA: TGTGCCAGCACCCGGGACGCAGCCTACGAGCAGTACTTC. As protein: CASTRDAAYEQYF. This chain joins TRBV28 and TRBJ2-7; D assignment may be TRBD1 or TRBD2 (5 bases each). The length of the CDR3 is 13 residues. Germline assignment: CDR1 MDHEN and CDR2 SYDVKM. V was cut by 7 bases and J by 2 bases, with 12 bases left in between.

Concerning this clone: Other DNA sequences in the sample encode the same CDR3. V and J are TRBV9 and TRBJ2-6; D unresolved. Germline-derived CDR1 and CDR2 are SGDLS and YYNGEE. There are 15 residues in the CDR3. Trimming cost V 4 bases and J 0 bases, with 8 bases left between them. CDR3 DNA sequence: TGTGCCAGCAGCAGACGGAACTCTGGGGCCAACGTCCTGACTTTC. Amino acids: CASSRRNSGANVLTF.

V is TRBV4-2 and J is TRBJ2-1; weak D call: TRBD2 (6 bases). This CDR3 has 17 amino acids. CDR1 and CDR2 from the germline V gene are LGHNA and YNFKEQ. Trimming took off 4 bases at V and 9 bases at J, with 25 bases between the two ends. The CDR3 sequence is CASSPNAGLGTVGEQFF. Here the CDR3 DNA reads TGTGCCAGCAGCCCCAACGCGGGACTCGGGACCGTTGGTGAGCAGTTCTTC.

The chain joins TRBV18 to TRBJ2-2; 8 positions match TRBD1. V was pared by 4 bases and J by 6 bases, with 13 bases of the junction left unmatched. CDR1 KGHSH and CDR2 LQKENI come from the germline V gene. The CDR3 contains 17 residues. CDR3 in amino acids: CASSRADRVFVSGELFF. The CDR3 region has the DNA TGTGCCAGCTCACGAGCGGACAGGGTTTTTGTTTCCGGGGAGCTGTTTTTT.

In this sample, this clone turned up a few times. The chain uses TRBV20-1 and TRBJ2-7, with 7 bases matching TRBD2. CDR1 and CDR2 (germline): DFQATT, SNEGSKA (reference sequence). V dropped 7 bases and J dropped 4; count of bases not matched to a gene: 4. The CDR3 contains 11 residues. CDR3 in amino acids: CSVLAEYEQYF. DNA for the CDR3: TGCAGTGTCCTAGCGGAGTACGAGCAGTACTTC.

The chain uses TRBV5-6 and TRBJ2-3, with 9 bases that match TRBD1. J gave up 1 base and V 1 base, and 1 base lay outside the gene matches. Germline CDR1 reads SGHDT; CDR2 reads YYEEEE. This CDR3 is 15 amino acids long. CDR3 nucleotide sequence: TGTGCCAGCAGCTTGAGGACAGGGGGCACAGATACGCAGTATTTT. Encoded protein: CASSLRTGGTDTQYF.